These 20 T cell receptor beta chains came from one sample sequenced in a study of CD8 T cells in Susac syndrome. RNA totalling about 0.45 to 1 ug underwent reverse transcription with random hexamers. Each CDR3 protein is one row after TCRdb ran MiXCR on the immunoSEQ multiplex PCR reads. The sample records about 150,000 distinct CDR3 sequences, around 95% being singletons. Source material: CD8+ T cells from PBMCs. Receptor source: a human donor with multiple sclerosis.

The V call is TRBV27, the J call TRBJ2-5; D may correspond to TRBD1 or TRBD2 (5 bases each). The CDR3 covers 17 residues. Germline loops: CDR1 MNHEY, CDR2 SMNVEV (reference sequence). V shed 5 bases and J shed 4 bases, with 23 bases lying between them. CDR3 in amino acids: CASSLPRPRGRGETQYF. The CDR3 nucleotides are TGTGCCAGCAGTCTGCCCCGCCCGAGGGGACGGGGAGAGACCCAGTACTTC.

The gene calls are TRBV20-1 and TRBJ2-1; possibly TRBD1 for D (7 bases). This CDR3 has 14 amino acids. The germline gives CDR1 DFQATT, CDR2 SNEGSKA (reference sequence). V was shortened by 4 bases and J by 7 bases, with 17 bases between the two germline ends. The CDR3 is CSANQGGPGNEQFF. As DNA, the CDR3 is TGCAGTGCTAATCAGGGGGGCCCAGGGAATGAGCAGTTCTTC.

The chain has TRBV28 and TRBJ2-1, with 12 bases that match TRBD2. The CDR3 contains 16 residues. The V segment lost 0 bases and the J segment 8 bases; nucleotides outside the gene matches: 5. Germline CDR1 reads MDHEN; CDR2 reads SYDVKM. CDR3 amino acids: CASSLWTSGGFDEQFF. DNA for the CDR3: TGTGCCAGCAGTTTATGGACTAGCGGGGGATTCGATGAGCAGTTCTTC.

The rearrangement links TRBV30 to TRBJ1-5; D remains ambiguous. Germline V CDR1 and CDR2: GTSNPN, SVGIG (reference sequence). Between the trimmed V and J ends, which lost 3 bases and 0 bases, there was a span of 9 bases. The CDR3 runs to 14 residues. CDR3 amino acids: CAWSGYYSNQPQHF. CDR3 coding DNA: TGTGCCTGGAGCGGATACTATAGCAATCAGCCCCAGCATTTT.

CDR3 in amino acids: CSADSASGANVLTF. CDR3 DNA sequence: TGCAGTGCCGACAGTGCCTCTGGGGCCAACGTCCTGACTTTC. The chain uses TRBV20-1 and TRBJ2-6, with D perhaps TRBD1 (5 bases). From germline, CDR1 is DFQATT and CDR2 SNEGSKA (reference sequence). This CDR3 spans 14 amino acids. The V end was cut by 6 bases, the J end by 0 bases, with 9 bases between.

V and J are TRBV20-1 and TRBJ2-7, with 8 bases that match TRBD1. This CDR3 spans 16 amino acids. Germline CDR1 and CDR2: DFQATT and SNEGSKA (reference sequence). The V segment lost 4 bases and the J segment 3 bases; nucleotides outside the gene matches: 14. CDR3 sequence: CSAILKGTGPGYEQYF. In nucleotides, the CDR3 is TGCAGTGCTATCCTAAAAGGGACAGGACCAGGCTACGAGCAGTACTTC.

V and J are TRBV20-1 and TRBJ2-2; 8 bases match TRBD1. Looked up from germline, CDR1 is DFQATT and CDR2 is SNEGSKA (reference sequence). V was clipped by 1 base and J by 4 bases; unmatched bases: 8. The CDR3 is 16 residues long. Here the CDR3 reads CSARGGQGRGTGELFF. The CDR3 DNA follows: TGCAGTGCTAGAGGTGGACAGGGTAGGGGCACCGGGGAGCTGTTTTTT.

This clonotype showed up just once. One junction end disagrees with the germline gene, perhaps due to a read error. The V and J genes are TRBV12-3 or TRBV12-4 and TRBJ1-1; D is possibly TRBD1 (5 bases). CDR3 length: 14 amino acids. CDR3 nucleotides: TGTGCCACCAGTGCTGGGGCCTATCTCTCTGAAGCTTTCTTT. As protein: CATSAGAYLSEAFF.

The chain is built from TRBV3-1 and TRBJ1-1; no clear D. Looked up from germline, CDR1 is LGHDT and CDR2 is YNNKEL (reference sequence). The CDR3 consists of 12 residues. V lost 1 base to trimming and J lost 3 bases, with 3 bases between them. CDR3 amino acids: CASSQADTEAFF. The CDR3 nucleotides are TGTGCCAGCAGCCAAGCTGACACTGAAGCTTTCTTT.

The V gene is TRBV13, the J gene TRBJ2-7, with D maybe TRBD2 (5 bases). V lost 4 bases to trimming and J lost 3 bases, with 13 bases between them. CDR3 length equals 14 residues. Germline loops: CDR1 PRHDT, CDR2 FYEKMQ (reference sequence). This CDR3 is CASSSPGGGYEQYF. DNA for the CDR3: TGTGCCAGCAGCTCCCCCGGAGGTGGCTACGAGCAGTACTTC.

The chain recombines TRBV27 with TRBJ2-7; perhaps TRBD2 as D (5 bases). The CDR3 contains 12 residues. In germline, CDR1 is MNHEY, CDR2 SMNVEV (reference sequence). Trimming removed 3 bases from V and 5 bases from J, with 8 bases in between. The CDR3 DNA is TGTGCCAGCAGTTTCAGAGGGAACGAGCAGTACTTC. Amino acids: CASSFRGNEQYF.

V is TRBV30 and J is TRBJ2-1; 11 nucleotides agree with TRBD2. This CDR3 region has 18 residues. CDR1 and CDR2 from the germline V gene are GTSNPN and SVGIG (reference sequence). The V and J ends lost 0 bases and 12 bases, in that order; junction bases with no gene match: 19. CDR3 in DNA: TGTGCCTGGAGTGTACCCCCCGGGGGTAGCGGGGGGGTATACAGGCAGTTCTTC. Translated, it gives CAWSVPPGGSGGVYRQFF.

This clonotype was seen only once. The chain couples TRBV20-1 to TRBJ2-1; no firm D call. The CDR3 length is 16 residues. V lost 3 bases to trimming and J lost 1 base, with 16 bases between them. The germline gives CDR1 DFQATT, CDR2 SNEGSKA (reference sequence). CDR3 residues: CSASLARVWSYNEQFF. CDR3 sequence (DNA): TGCAGTGCTAGTCTGGCTCGAGTGTGGTCCTACAATGAGCAGTTCTTC.

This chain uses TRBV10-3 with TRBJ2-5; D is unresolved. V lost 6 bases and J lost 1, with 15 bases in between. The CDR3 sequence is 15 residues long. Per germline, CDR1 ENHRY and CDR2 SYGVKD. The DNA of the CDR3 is TGTGCCATCAGCGGTGTGGCCGAAGGCCAAGAGACCCAGTACTTC. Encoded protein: CAISGVAEGQETQYF.

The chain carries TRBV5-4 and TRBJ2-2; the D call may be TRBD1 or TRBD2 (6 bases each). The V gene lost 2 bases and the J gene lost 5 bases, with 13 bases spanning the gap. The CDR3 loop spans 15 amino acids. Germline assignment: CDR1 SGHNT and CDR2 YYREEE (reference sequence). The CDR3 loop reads CASSFMGGTTGELFF. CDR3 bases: TGTGCCAGCAGCTTTATGGGGGGCACTACCGGGGAGCTGTTTTTT. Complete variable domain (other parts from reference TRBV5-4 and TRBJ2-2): ETGVTQSPTHLIKTRGQQVTLRCSSQSGHNTVSWYQQALGQGPQFIFQYYREEENGRGNFPPRFSGLQFPNYSSELNVNALELDDSALYLCASSFMGGTTGELFFGEGSRLTVL.

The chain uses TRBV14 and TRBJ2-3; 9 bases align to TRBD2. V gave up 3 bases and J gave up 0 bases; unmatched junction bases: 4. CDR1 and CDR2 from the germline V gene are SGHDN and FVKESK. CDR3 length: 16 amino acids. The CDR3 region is CASSQLAGASTDTQYF. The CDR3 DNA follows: TGTGCCAGCAGCCAGTTAGCGGGGGCCAGCACAGATACGCAGTATTTT.

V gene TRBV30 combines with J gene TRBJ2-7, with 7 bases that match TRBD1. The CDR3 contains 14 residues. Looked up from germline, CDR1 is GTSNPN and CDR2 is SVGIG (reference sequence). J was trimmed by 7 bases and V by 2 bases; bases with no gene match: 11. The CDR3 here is CAWSLHRGVREQYF. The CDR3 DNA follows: TGTGCCTGGAGTCTGCACAGGGGTGTGAGGGAGCAGTACTTC.

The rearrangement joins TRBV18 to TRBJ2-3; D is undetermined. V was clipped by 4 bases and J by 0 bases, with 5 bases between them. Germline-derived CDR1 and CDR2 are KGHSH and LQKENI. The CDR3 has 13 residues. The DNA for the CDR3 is TGTGCCAGCTCACAATGGAGCACAGATACGCAGTATTTT. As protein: CASSQWSTDTQYF. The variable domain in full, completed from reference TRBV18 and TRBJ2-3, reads NAGVMQNPRHLVRRRGQEARLRCSPMKGHSHVYWYRQLPEEGLKFMVYLQKENIIDESGMPKERFSAEFPKEGPSILRIQQVVRGDSAAYFCASSQWSTDTQYFGPGTRLTVL.

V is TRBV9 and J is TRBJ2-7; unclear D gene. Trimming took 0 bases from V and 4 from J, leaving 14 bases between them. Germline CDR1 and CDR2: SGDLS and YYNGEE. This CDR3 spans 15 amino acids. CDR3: CASSVATGRTYEQYF. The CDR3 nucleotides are TGTGCCAGCAGCGTAGCTACTGGGCGTACATACGAGCAGTACTTC.

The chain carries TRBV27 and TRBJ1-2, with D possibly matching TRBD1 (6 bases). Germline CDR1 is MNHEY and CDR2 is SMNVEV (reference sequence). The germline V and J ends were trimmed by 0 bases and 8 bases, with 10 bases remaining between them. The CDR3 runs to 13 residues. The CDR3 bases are TGTGCCAGCAGTTTATCGGGGGCAGTAGGCTACACCTTC. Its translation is CASSLSGAVGYTF.